The present entry profiles one T cell receptor (beta chain) with its context. Measured with immunoSEQ multiplex PCR; TCRdb has only the in-frame clones, and not every one. The sample has roughly 81,000 clones, 65% to 90% seen once; the top ten hold about 5.1%. The record originates from a study of technical replicates of blood from several donors. V was cut by 1 base and J by 0 bases, with 10 bases left in between. The CDR3 consists of 16 residues. The germline V gene has CDR1 KGHSH and CDR2 LQKENI. The chain links TRBV18 to TRBJ1-5; TRBD1 is a possible D gene (5 bases). The sequence derives from a human donor in good health. Some clones in this sample may be carry-over from other donors' samples. The specimen was PBMCs. CDR3 sequence: CASSPQGPNSNQPQHF. CDR3 bases: TGTGCCAGCTCACCACAGGGGCCTAATAGCAATCAGCCCCAGCATTTT.